These 22 T cell receptor beta chains originate from one sample sequenced in a study of blood T cell repertoires in COVID-19. Using immunoSEQ multiplex PCR, the repertoire was profiled, and TCRdb retains in-frame clones only, with some absent. The repertoire holds 25,000 or so clones, with 85% to 90% as singletons. Sample: peripheral blood. The receptor source for this set is an elderly woman with acute or convalescent COVID-19.

The V and J genes are TRBV7-9 and TRBJ2-7; D is possibly TRBD2 (6 bases). Looked up from germline, CDR1 is SEHNR and CDR2 is FQNEAQ (reference sequence). Trimming pared 3 bases from V and 7 bases from J, leaving 19 bases between. The CDR3 length is 15 residues. The CDR3 loop is CASSFGSGPSEEQYF. The CDR3 DNA sequence: TGTGCCAGCAGCTTTGGGAGCGGGCCATCAGAGGAGCAGTACTTC.

V and J are TRBV11-2 and TRBJ1-3; D remains ambiguous. V was shortened by 6 bases and J by 10 bases, with 10 bases between the two germline ends. Per germline, CDR1 SGHAT and CDR2 FQNNGV. This CDR3 comprises 11 residues. Written as DNA, the CDR3 is TGTGCCAGCAGTCCAACACAAACCATATATTTT. Translating it yields CASSPTQTIYF.

The rearrangement links TRBV7-9 to TRBJ2-7; 7 nucleotides match TRBD2. Germline CDR1 SEHNR, CDR2 FQNEAQ (reference sequence). Unmatched junction bases numbered 11, after V lost 6 bases and J lost 6 bases. The CDR3 sequence is 14 residues long. The CDR3 is CASSSRSGRLEQYF. In DNA form, the CDR3 reads TGTGCCAGCAGTTCCCGCTCCGGGAGGCTCGAGCAGTACTTC.

This chain links TRBV9 with TRBJ2-3; tentatively, D is TRBD2 (7 bases). V shed 7 bases and J shed 1 base, with 13 bases lying between them. CDR3 length equals 14 residues. Germline CDR1 SGDLS, CDR2 YYNGEE. The CDR3 sequence: CASSGGGGTDTQYF. The CDR3 region has the DNA TGTGCCAGCTCGGGGGGCGGGGGCACAGATACGCAGTATTTT.

This clone was detected only once. The V gene is TRBV5-1, the J gene TRBJ2-1, with D uncertain. V was shortened by 0 bases and J by 10 bases, with 11 bases between the two germline ends. Looked up from germline, CDR1 is SGHRS and CDR2 is YFSETQ. This CDR3 comprises 13 residues. CDR3 amino acids: CASSLDGEREQFF. The CDR3, as DNA: TGCGCCAGCAGCTTGGACGGAGAACGGGAGCAGTTCTTC.

The chain joins TRBV5-6 to TRBJ1-2, with D unresolved. Germline values: CDR1 SGHDT, CDR2 YYEEEE. This CDR3 has 16 residues. Trimming removed 0 bases at V and 1 base at J, with 13 bases between. The CDR3 bases are TGTGCCAGCAGCTTGGGGGTGGGAGGTTTTAACTATGGCTACACCTTC. It is translated as CASSLGVGGFNYGYTF.

This clone occurred a few times. The rearrangement links TRBV6-6 to TRBJ1-6; D is ambiguous. This CDR3 has 14 amino acids. The V gene lost 6 bases and the J gene lost 3 bases, with 9 bases spanning the gap. Germline lookup yields CDR1 MNHNY and CDR2 SVGAGI (reference sequence). Here the CDR3 reads CASRITNYNSPLHF. The CDR3 DNA sequence: TGTGCCAGCAGGATTACTAACTATAATTCACCCCTCCACTTT.

The gene calls are TRBV5-8 and TRBJ1-3, with no clear D. There are 15 residues in the CDR3. The V gene lost 7 bases and the J gene lost 8 bases, with 22 bases spanning the gap. Germline CDR1 reads SGHTS; CDR2 reads YDEGEE. Here the CDR3 DNA reads TGTGCCAGCTCCGGCGGCCAGCCTGGGTTCTACACCATATATTTT. It encodes CASSGGQPGFYTIYF. The full variable domain, in which reference TRBV5-8 and TRBJ1-3 provide the parts outside the CDR3, is EAGVTQSPTHLIKTRGQQATLRCSPISGHTSVYWYQQALGLGLQFLLWYDEGEERNRGNFPPRFSGRQFPNYSSELNVNALELEDSALYLCASSGGQPGFYTIYFGEGSWLTVV.

The rearrangement links TRBV5-1 to TRBJ1-1; possibly TRBD1 for D (6 bases). CDR3 length equals 15 residues. Trimming stripped 4 bases from V and 3 bases from J, with 16 bases between. The germline gives CDR1 SGHRS, CDR2 YFSETQ. The CDR3 DNA follows: TGCGCCAGCAGCCGGGGTCCAGGGGCGGACACTGAAGCTTTCTTT. Its translation is CASSRGPGADTEAFF.

The V and J genes are TRBV19 and TRBJ2-7; D gene ambiguous. This CDR3 region has 15 residues. The germline V gene has CDR1 LNHDA and CDR2 SQIVND (reference sequence). Trimming left V 1 base short and J 2 bases short, with 12 bases between. This chain's CDR3 is CASSIVVDRAYEQYF. The CDR3 DNA follows: TGTGCCAGTAGTATAGTGGTCGATCGGGCCTACGAGCAGTACTTC.

This chain connects TRBV5-1 to TRBJ2-7; TRBD1 aligns across 9 bases. Germline V CDR1 and CDR2: SGHRS, YFSETQ. The CDR3 totals 14 residues. Trimming cost V 4 bases and J 5 bases; bases outside gene matches: 7. CDR3 in amino acids: CASSKGQGVNEQYF. Written as DNA, the CDR3 is TGCGCCAGCAGCAAGGGACAGGGAGTGAACGAGCAGTACTTC.

The CDR3: CASSSGQAVGSPLHF. CDR3 coding DNA: TGTGCCAGCAGTTCAGGACAGGCCGTTGGGTCACCCCTCCACTTT. This sequence joins TRBV6-5 and TRBJ1-6, with 7 bases identical to TRBD1. Germline CDR1 and CDR2: MNHEY and SVGAGI. The CDR3 is 15 amino acids. Trimming took 4 bases from V and 10 from J; bases not matched to a gene: 10.

The J gene is TRBJ1-1, the V gene TRBV30, with D perhaps matching TRBD1 (5 bases). The CDR3 extends over 15 amino acids. V dropped 4 bases and J dropped 0 bases, with 15 bases sitting between them. Germline assignment: CDR1 GTSNPN and CDR2 SVGIG (reference sequence). CDR3: CAWTGGNRMNTEAFF. In nucleotides, the CDR3 is TGTGCCTGGACCGGGGGGAACAGGATGAACACTGAAGCTTTCTTT.

V usage is TRBV9 and J usage is TRBJ2-5; D might be TRBD2 (6 bases). With 7 bases removed from V and 1 base from J, the gap between germline ends came to 8 bases. This CDR3 comprises 12 residues. Germline lookup yields CDR1 SGDLS and CDR2 YYNGEE. CDR3 sequence (DNA): TGTGCCAGCGGGGGGTTCCAAGAGACCCAGTACTTC. This gives the protein CASGGFQETQYF.

This sequence joins TRBV10-3 and TRBJ2-7, with 10 nucleotides matching TRBD2. The CDR3 totals 17 residues. Losses at the gene ends were 10 bases for V and 2 bases for J; bases not matched to a gene: 17. Germline-derived CDR1 and CDR2 are ENHRY and SYGVKD. CDR3 nucleotide sequence: TGTGCCACCCACCACGAGACCTCTAGCGGGAGAGCCTACGAGCAGTACTTC. Translated, it gives CATHHETSSGRAYEQYF.

This sequence joins TRBV19 and TRBJ2-1; 13 nucleotides line up with TRBD2. Trimming at V came to 5 bases and at J to 5 bases, leaving 9 bases not matched to a gene. Germline V gene lookup returns CDR1 LNHDA and CDR2 SQIVND (reference sequence). There are 17 residues in the CDR3. The CDR3 region is CASSEGTSGTMDNEQFF. CDR3 sequence (DNA): TGTGCCAGTAGTGAGGGGACTAGCGGGACCATGGACAATGAGCAGTTCTTC.

This clone was counted once. The V gene is TRBV10-1, the J gene TRBJ2-1, with D perhaps TRBD1 (6 bases). V lost 0 bases and J 3 bases, leaving 15 bases between the germline ends. Germline CDR1 WNHNN, CDR2 SYGVQD (reference sequence). The CDR3 has 17 residues. In nucleotides, the CDR3 is TGCGCCAGCAGTGAGTCGATACAGGGAACTAACTACAATGAGCAGTTCTTC. It specifies CASSESIQGTNYNEQFF.

This chain connects TRBV29-1 to TRBJ1-5; the D is unclear. With 4 bases removed from V and 11 bases from J, the gap between germline ends came to 18 bases. The CDR3 is 13 amino acids. The germline gives CDR1 SQVTM, CDR2 ANQGSEA. The CDR3 DNA reads as TGCAGCGTTGCTCTGGACCGCCGAGGGACCCAGCATTTT. Residues: CSVALDRRGTQHF.

V gene TRBV25-1 combines with J gene TRBJ2-3, with TRBD1 matching over 8 bases. Germline V CDR1 and CDR2: MGHDK, SYGVNS. The V segment lost 4 bases and the J segment 0 bases; nucleotides outside the gene matches: 6. This CDR3 comprises 16 residues. The CDR3 protein is CASSGDRGLSTDTQYF. The CDR3 bases are TGTGCCAGCAGTGGTGACAGGGGACTTAGCACAGATACGCAGTATTTT. Combining the CDR3 with reference TRBV25-1 and TRBJ2-3 gives the whole variable domain EADIYQTPRYLVIGTGKKITLECSQTMGHDKMYWYQQDPGMELHLIHYSYGVNSTEKGDLSSESTVSRIRTEHFPLTLESARPSHTSQYLCASSGDRGLSTDTQYFGPGTRLTVL.

In this sample, this clone turned up a few times. The V call is TRBV4-1, the J call TRBJ1-2; TRBD1 matches at 8 bases. Germline CDR1 is MGHRA and CDR2 is YSYEKL. The CDR3 has 17 amino acids. V was clipped by 1 base and J by 7 bases; unmatched bases: 14. DNA of the CDR3: TGCGCCAGCAGCCAAGGTCCAGGGGGCGTAGCAAGTGTTGGCTACACCTTC. Translation: CASSQGPGGVASVGYTF.

The rearrangement joins TRBV3-1 (or the pseudogene TRBV3-2) to TRBJ1-6; weak D call: TRBD1 (5 bases). The CDR3 contains 14 residues. With 5 bases removed from V and 13 bases from J, the gap between germline ends came to 18 bases. The germline gives CDR1 LGHDT, CDR2 YNNKEL (reference sequence). In DNA form, the CDR3 reads TGTGCCAGCAGCGCCCGGACCGAAGGGGCCCCCCTCCACTTT. It translates to CASSARTEGAPLHF.

The table lists this clone with a count of one. This sequence joins TRBV19 and TRBJ2-6; D is unclear. The CDR3 length is 15 residues. Germline lookup yields CDR1 LNHDA and CDR2 SQIVND (reference sequence). With 8 bases removed from V and 1 base from J, the gap between germline ends came to 12 bases. CDR3 sequence (DNA): TGTGCCAGTCGGAGCGTCGTTTCTGGGGCCAACGTCCTGACTTTC. Translating it yields CASRSVVSGANVLTF.